Below are 8 T cell receptor beta chains sequenced from a single sample in a study of cytomegalovirus exposure and HLA in healthy donors. The PCR had 60 Vbeta and 13 Jbeta primers. The repertoire was sequenced with immunoSEQ multiplex PCR; TCRdb's copy has only in-frame clones and lacks some. The sample has around 150,000 clones; 80% are singletons. Sequenced sample: PBMCs. Receptors were obtained from a man aged 30 to 45 in good health.

The rearrangement uses TRBV7-2 and TRBJ2-1, with TRBD2 matching 12 bases. V was clipped by 4 bases and J by 4 bases; unmatched bases: 2. Germline-derived CDR1 and CDR2 are SGHTA and FQGNSA. The CDR3 consists of 15 residues. The CDR3 sequence is CASSSGLAGYNEQFF. The CDR3 bases are TGTGCCAGCAGCTCCGGACTAGCGGGATACAATGAGCAGTTCTTC.

This clone was detected only a few times. This sequence joins TRBV7-8 and TRBJ1-2; D gene unclear. Trimming left V 0 bases short and J 5 bases short, with 16 bases between. The CDR3 is 16 residues long. Germline V gives CDR1 SGHVS, CDR2 FQNEAQ. Written as DNA, the CDR3 is TGTGCCAGCAGCTTAGCGGTGGATGTCAGGTTGTATGGCTACACCTTC. It codes for CASSLAVDVRLYGYTF.

This sequence joins TRBV28 and TRBJ1-5; 7 nucleotides match TRBD1. The germline V gene has CDR1 MDHEN and CDR2 SYDVKM. The V gene end was trimmed by 9 bases and the J gene end by 0 bases; junction bases not matched to a gene: 8. The CDR3 is 15 residues long. The CDR3 DNA sequence: TGTGCCAGTCAGGGGGTCACAGATAGCAATCAGCCCCAGCATTTT. Its protein is CASQGVTDSNQPQHF.

The rearrangement links TRBV7-2 to TRBJ2-1; tentative D call: TRBD2 (6 bases). CDR3 length equals 16 residues. V lost 5 bases, J lost 4 bases, and 18 bases lay in between. The germline V gene encodes CDR1 SGHTA and CDR2 FQGNSA. CDR3 nucleotide sequence: TGTGCCAGCAGCAGAACCGCGACTAGAGGTTACAATGAGCAGTTCTTC. Its protein is CASSRTATRGYNEQFF.

For this clone: The identical CDR3 is also encoded by other nucleotide sequences in the sample. The genes are TRBV6-5 and TRBJ2-7; the match to TRBD2 covers 12 bases. After removal of 4 bases from V and 4 bases from J, the junction contained 5 bases not matched to a gene. This CDR3 is 15 amino acids long. Germline V gene sequence: CDR1 MNHEY, CDR2 SVGAGI. CDR3 sequence reads: CASSLTSGSSYEQYF. DNA for the CDR3: TGTGCCAGCAGTTTGACTAGCGGGAGCTCATACGAGCAGTACTTC.

The chain is built from TRBV27 and TRBJ2-1; the D gene is possibly TRBD2 (7 bases). Trimming pared 8 bases from V and 1 base from J, leaving 12 bases between. Germline V gives CDR1 MNHEY, CDR2 SMNVEV (reference sequence). This CDR3 contains 14 residues. The CDR3 protein is CASGGRGSYNEQFF. The CDR3, as DNA: TGTGCCAGCGGAGGGAGGGGGTCCTACAATGAGCAGTTCTTC.

This rearrangement joins TRBV10-3 to TRBJ2-7; TRBD1 matches 8 bases. CDR3 length: 12 residues. The V gene end was trimmed by 8 bases and the J gene end by 4 bases; junction bases not matched to a gene: 4. Germline V CDR1 and CDR2: ENHRY, SYGVKD. As DNA, the CDR3 is TGTGCCATCGCCCAGGGGGCTTACGAGCAGTACTTC. Encoded protein: CAIAQGAYEQYF.

This clone showed up just a few times. The chain has TRBV9 and TRBJ2-5; D call uncertain. Gene TRBJ2-7 matches the end of the DNA better, so the J call may be wrong. Germline CDR1 SGDLS, CDR2 YYNGEE. CDR3 length: 14 residues. DNA of the CDR3: TGTGCCAGCAGCGCCGGAGTGAGCTCCTACGAGCAGTACTTC. It codes for CASSAGVSSYEQYF.